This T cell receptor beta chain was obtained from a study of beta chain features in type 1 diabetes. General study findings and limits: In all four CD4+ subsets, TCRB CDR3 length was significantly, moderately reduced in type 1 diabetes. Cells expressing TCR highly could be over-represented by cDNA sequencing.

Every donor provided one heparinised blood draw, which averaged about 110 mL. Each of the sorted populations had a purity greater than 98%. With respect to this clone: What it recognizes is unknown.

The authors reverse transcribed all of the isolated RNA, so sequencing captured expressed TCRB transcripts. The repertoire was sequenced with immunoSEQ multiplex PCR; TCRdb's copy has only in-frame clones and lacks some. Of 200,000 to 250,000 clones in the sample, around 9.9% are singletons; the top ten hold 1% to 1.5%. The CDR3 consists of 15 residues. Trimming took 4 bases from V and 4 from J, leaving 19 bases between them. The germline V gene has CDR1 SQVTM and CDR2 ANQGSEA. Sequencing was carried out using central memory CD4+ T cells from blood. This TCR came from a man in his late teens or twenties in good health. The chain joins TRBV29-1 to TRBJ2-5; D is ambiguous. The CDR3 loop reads CSVVVPVSFRETQYF. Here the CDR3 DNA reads TGCAGCGTTGTCGTTCCGGTCTCGTTTCGAGAGACCCAGTACTTC.